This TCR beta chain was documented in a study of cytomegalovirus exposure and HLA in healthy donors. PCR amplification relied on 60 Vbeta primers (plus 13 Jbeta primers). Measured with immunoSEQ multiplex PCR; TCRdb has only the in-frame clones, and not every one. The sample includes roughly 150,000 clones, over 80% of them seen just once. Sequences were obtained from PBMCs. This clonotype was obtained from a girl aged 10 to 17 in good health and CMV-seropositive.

CDR3 protein: CASSRDGGQPQHF. CDR3 DNA: TGTGCCAGCAGCAGGGACGGAGGGCAGCCCCAGCATTTT. This chain joins TRBV5-4 and TRBJ1-5; tentatively, D is TRBD1 (5 bases). The CDR3 consists of 13 residues. The germline gives CDR1 SGHNT, CDR2 YYREEE (reference sequence). The V gene lost 4 bases and the J gene lost 7 bases, with 12 bases spanning the gap.